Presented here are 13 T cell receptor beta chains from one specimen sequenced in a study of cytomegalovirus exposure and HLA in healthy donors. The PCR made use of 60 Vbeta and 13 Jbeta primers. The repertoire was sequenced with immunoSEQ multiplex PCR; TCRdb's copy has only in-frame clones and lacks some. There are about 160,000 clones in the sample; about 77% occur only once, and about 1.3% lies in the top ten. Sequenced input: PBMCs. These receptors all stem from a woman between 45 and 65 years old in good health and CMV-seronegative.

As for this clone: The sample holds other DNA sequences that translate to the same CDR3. The CDR3 sequence is CASSLGGGPGGTQYF. In DNA, the CDR3 is TGTGCCAGCAGCTTAGGGGGAGGCCCGGGTGGGACCCAGTACTTC. This chain joins TRBV13 and TRBJ2-5; TRBD2 might be the D (6 bases). The CDR3 covers 15 residues. V lost 0 bases and J 7 bases, leaving 15 bases between the germline ends. The germline CDR1 and CDR2 sequences are PRHDT and FYEKMQ (reference sequence).

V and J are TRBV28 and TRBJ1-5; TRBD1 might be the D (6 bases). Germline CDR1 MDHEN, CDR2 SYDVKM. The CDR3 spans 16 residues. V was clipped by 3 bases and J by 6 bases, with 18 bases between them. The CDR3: CASSFVSRGGGQPQHF. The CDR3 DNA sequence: TGTGCCAGCAGTTTCGTCAGCAGGGGTGGGGGTCAGCCCCAGCATTTT.

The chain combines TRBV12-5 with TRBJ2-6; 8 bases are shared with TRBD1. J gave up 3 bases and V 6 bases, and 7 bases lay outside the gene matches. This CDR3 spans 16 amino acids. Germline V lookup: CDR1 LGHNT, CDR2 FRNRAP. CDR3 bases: TGTGCTAGTGGGCCCGGACAGGGACGTGGGGCCAACGTCCTGACTTTC. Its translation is CASGPGQGRGANVLTF.

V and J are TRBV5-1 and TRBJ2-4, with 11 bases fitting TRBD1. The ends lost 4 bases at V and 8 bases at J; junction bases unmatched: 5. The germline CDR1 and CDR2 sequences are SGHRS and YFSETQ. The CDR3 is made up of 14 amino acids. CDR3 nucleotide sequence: TGCGCCAGCAGCACAGGGACAGGGGGACACATTCAGTACTTC. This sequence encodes CASSTGTGGHIQYF. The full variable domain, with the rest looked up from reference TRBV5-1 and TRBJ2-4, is KAGVTQTPRYLIKTRGQQVTLSCSPISGHRSVSWYQQTPGQGLQFLFEYFSETQRNKGNFPGRFSGRQFSNSRSEMNVSTLELGDSALYLCASSTGTGGHIQYFGAGTRLSVL.

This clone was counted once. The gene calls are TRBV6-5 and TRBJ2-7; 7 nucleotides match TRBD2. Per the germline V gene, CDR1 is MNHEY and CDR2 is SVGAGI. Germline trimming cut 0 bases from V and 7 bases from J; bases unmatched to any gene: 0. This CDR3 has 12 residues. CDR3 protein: CASSYSGGEQYF. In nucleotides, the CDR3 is TGTGCCAGCAGTTACTCGGGGGGGGAGCAGTACTTC.

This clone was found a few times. CDR3 residues: CASSLAPEGSGQYF. The CDR3 DNA follows: TGTGCCAGCAGCTTAGCTCCGGAGGGGTCGGGGCAGTACTTC. The rearrangement uses TRBV7-2 and TRBJ2-7, with D tentatively TRBD2 (6 bases). Germline lookup yields CDR1 SGHTA and CDR2 FQGNSA. V was trimmed by 0 bases and J by 9 bases, leaving 15 bases between them. CDR3 length: 14 residues. Based on the CDR3 plus reference TRBV7-2 and TRBJ2-7, the full variable domain is GAGVSQSPSNKVTEKGKDVELRCDPISGHTALYWYRQSLGQGLEFLIYFQGNSAPDKSGLPSDRFSAERTGGSVSTLTIQRTQQEDSAVYLCASSLAPEGSGQYFGPGTRLTVT.

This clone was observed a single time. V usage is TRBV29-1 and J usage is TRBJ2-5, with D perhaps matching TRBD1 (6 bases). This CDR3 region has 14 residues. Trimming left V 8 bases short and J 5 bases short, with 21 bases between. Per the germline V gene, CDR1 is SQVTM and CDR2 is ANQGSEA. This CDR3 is CSHSGRGKSETQYF. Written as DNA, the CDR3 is TGCAGCCACAGCGGCAGGGGCAAATCCGAGACCCAGTACTTC.

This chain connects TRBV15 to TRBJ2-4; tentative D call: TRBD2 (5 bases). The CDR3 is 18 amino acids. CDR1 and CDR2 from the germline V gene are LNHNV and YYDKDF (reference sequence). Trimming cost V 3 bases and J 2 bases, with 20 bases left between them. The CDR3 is CATSRVTLRVVSKNIQYF. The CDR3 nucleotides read TGTGCCACCAGCAGGGTTACTTTGCGGGTTGTGTCCAAAAACATTCAGTACTTC.

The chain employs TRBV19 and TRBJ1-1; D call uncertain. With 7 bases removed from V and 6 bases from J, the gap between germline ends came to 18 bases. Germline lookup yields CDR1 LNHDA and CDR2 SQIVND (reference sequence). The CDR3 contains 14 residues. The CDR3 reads CASTQGGLSAEAFF. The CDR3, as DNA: TGTGCCAGTACCCAAGGAGGTTTAAGTGCTGAAGCTTTCTTT.

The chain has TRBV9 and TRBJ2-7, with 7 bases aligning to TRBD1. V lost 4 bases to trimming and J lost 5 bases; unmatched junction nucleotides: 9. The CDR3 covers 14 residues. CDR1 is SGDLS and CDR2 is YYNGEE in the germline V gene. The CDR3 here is CASSKRQGLDEQYF. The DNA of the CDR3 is TGTGCCAGCAGCAAAAGACAGGGTTTGGACGAGCAGTACTTC.

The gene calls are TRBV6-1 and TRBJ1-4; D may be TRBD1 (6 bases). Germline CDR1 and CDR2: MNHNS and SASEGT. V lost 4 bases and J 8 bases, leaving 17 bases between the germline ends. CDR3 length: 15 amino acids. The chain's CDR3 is CASSGPGGGREKLFF. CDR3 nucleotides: TGTGCCAGCAGTGGCCCGGGGGGGGGCAGGGAAAAACTGTTTTTT.

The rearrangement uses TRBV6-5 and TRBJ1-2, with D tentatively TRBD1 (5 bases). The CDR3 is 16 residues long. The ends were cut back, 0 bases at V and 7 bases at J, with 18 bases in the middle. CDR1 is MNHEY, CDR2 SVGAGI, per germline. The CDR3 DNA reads TGTGCCAGCAGTTACTCGAGGGATGGGGGGGTTGGTGGCTACACCTTC. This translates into CASSYSRDGGVGGYTF.

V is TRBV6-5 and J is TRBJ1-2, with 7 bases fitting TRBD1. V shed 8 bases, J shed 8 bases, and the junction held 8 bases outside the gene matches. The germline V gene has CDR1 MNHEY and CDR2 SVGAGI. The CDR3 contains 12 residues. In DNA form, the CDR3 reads TGTGCCAGCCGGCCGACAGGGAGAGGCTACACCTTC. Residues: CASRPTGRGYTF.